Reported below is one TCR beta chain. The antigen is undetermined. This specimen belongs to a study of OX40 agonist ivuxolimab in advanced cancers. Study background: Mean age approximately 55 years, range about 23 to 85; 82.7% male. Overall study results and limits: There were, on average, more expanded clones in CD8+ T cells than in CD4+.

In germline, CDR1 is KGHSH, CDR2 LQKENI. V shed 4 bases and J shed 3 bases, with 7 bases lying between them. The length of the CDR3 is 13 residues. Libraries were prepared by immunoSEQ multiplex PCR; TCRdb keeps only in-frame clonotypes and omits some of them. Found here are about 80,000 clones, roughly 90% of them singletons; the top ten hold 7% to 9.5%. J is TRBJ1-5 and V is TRBV18; D not certain. This sequence originates from an adult with an advanced solid tumor such as melanoma, head and neck, liver or kidney cancer. This specimen was CD4+ or CD8+ T cells sorted from blood, taken in a trial of the OX40 agonist ivuxolimab. The CDR3 nucleotides are TGTGCCAGCTCACTAGAACCCAATCAGCCCCAGCATTTT. Amino acid sequence: CASSLEPNQPQHF.